Shown below are 22 T cell receptor beta chains from a single sample sequenced in a study of T cell responses to AZD1222 COVID-19 vaccine. Assay: immunoSEQ multiplex PCR; the TCRdb copy retains only in-frame clones and omits some. The sample includes approximately 150,000 clones, 92% of them seen just once. The material was peripheral blood, obtained 28 days after the second AZD1222 dose. These TCRs come from an adult who received the AZD1222 COVID-19 vaccine.

The chain uses TRBV7-8 and TRBJ1-5, with 10 bases aligning to TRBD1. After removal of 1 base from V and 0 bases from J, the junction contained 6 bases not matched to a gene. There are 18 residues in the CDR3. Germline lookup yields CDR1 SGHVS and CDR2 FQNEAQ. The chain's CDR3 is CASSLVGTGAYSNQPQHF. The CDR3 region has the DNA TGTGCCAGCAGCTTAGTAGGGACAGGGGCATATAGCAATCAGCCCCAGCATTTT. Full variable domain (outside the CDR3, taken from reference TRBV7-8 and TRBJ1-5): GAGVSQSPRYKVAKRGQDVALRCDPISGHVSLFWYQQALGQGPEFLTYFQNEAQLDKSGLPSDRFFAERPEGSVSTLKIQRTQQEDSAVYLCASSLVGTGAYSNQPQHFGDGTRLSIL.

The chain couples TRBV5-4 to TRBJ2-7; D is perhaps TRBD1 (5 bases). This CDR3 contains 13 residues. The V and J ends lost 0 bases and 3 bases respectively, with 7 bases between them. Germline V gene sequence: CDR1 SGHNT, CDR2 YYREEE (reference sequence). The CDR3 DNA follows: TGTGCCAGCAGCTTGGGACAGAGCTACGAGCAGTACTTC. This gives the protein CASSLGQSYEQYF.

V and J are TRBV2 and TRBJ1-3, with D maybe TRBD1 (5 bases). Germline lookup yields CDR1 SNHLY and CDR2 FYNNEI. V lost 6 bases and J 4 bases, leaving 7 bases between the germline ends. This CDR3 region has 12 residues. CDR3 amino acids: CASREGGNTIYF. The CDR3 region has the DNA TGTGCCAGCAGGGAGGGGGGAAACACCATATATTTT.

The V call is TRBV6-5, the J call TRBJ1-6; D call uncertain. The CDR3 totals 14 residues. From germline, CDR1 is MNHEY and CDR2 SVGAGI. Trimming shortened V by 6 bases and J by 0 bases, and 6 bases separated the two germline ends. The CDR3 here is CASRVSSYNSPLHF. The CDR3 DNA is TGTGCCAGCAGGGTCAGCTCCTATAATTCACCCCTCCACTTT.

V is TRBV3-1 (or the pseudogene TRBV3-2) and J is TRBJ1-4, with D possibly TRBD1 on 5 matching bases. Germline lookup yields CDR1 LGHDT and CDR2 YNNKEL (reference sequence). CDR3 length: 14 residues. V was clipped by 4 bases and J by 5 bases, with 11 bases between them. The DNA for the CDR3 is TGTGCCAGCAGCCCAGACAGAATAAATGAAAAACTGTTTTTT. Translating it yields CASSPDRINEKLFF.

The chain joins TRBV2 to TRBJ1-1; unclear D gene. This CDR3 region has 13 residues. Trimming removed 4 bases from V and 2 bases from J, with 8 bases in between. CDR1 is SNHLY, CDR2 FYNNEI, per germline. The CDR3 here is CASSGLVNTEAFF. The CDR3 nucleotides are TGTGCCAGCAGTGGACTTGTTAACACTGAAGCTTTCTTT.

This chain links TRBV3-1 (or the pseudogene TRBV3-2) with TRBJ2-5; 7 bases align to TRBD1. CDR3 size: 17 residues. From germline, CDR1 is LGHDT and CDR2 YNNKEL (reference sequence). The V and J ends lost 4 bases and 0 bases, in that order; junction bases with no gene match: 11. The CDR3 here is CASSPEDRPLYQETQYF. The CDR3 DNA reads as TGTGCCAGCAGCCCTGAGGACAGGCCCTTGTACCAAGAGACCCAGTACTTC.

By share, this clone counts as medium-sized. The chain carries TRBV27 and TRBJ2-7; 9 positions agree with TRBD1. J gave up 5 bases and V 6 bases, and 5 bases lay outside the gene matches. Germline V gene sequence: CDR1 MNHEY, CDR2 SMNVEV (reference sequence). This CDR3 contains 13 residues. The CDR3 loop is CASRGQGLNEQYF. CDR3 bases: TGTGCCAGCAGGGGACAGGGTCTGAACGAGCAGTACTTC.

The gene calls are TRBV30 and TRBJ1-4, with D unresolved. From germline, CDR1 is GTSNPN and CDR2 SVGIG (reference sequence). The CDR3 extends over 14 amino acids. Trimming took off 3 bases at V and 0 bases at J, with 8 bases between the two ends. Written as DNA, the CDR3 is TGTGCCTGGAGGGACGGTGCAACTAATGAAAAACTGTTTTTT. This sequence encodes CAWRDGATNEKLFF.

The rearrangement links TRBV6-2 or TRBV6-3 to TRBJ2-7, with 14 bases identical to TRBD2. Germline V gene data show CDR1 as MNHEY and CDR2 as SVGEGT. Unmatched junction bases numbered 2, after V lost 2 bases and J lost 5 bases. This CDR3 is 15 amino acids long. The CDR3 sequence is CASSYRGLAGDEQYF. In nucleotides, the CDR3 is TGTGCCAGCAGTTACCGGGGACTAGCGGGAGACGAGCAGTACTTC.

The rearrangement uses TRBV4-3 and TRBJ1-4; possibly TRBD1 for D (6 bases). Germline values: CDR1 LGHNA, CDR2 YSLEER. This CDR3 spans 15 amino acids. V was cut by 5 bases and J by 8 bases, with 18 bases left in between. The CDR3 region is CASSSSWGPEEKLFF. The CDR3 nucleotides read TGCGCCAGCAGCTCAAGTTGGGGGCCAGAAGAAAAACTGTTTTTT.

This clone was observed once. V usage is TRBV9 and J usage is TRBJ2-6; D is possibly TRBD2 (5 bases). CDR1 and CDR2 (germline): SGDLS, YYNGEE. V dropped 0 bases and J dropped 2 bases, with 6 bases sitting between them. This CDR3 comprises 15 residues. CDR3 amino acids: CASSVGGAGANVLTF. The CDR3 DNA follows: TGTGCCAGCAGCGTAGGGGGAGCTGGGGCCAACGTCCTGACTTTC.

The J gene is TRBJ2-1, the V gene TRBV5-4; D is possibly TRBD2 (5 bases). The germline gives CDR1 SGHNT, CDR2 YYREEE (reference sequence). V lost 3 bases to trimming and J lost 6 bases, with 19 bases between them. The CDR3 runs to 16 residues. The CDR3 DNA reads as TGTGCCAGCAGCTCCTCTGGAGGCACGTTTCCCAATGAGCAGTTCTTC. This codes for CASSSSGGTFPNEQFF.

The chain couples TRBV20-1 to TRBJ2-3; the D is unclear. The CDR3 runs to 11 residues. V was clipped by 3 bases and J by 6 bases, with 7 bases between them. Germline V gene lookup returns CDR1 DFQATT and CDR2 SNEGSKA (reference sequence). In nucleotides, the CDR3 is TGCAGTGCTAGCCTGGGGGATACGCAGTATTTT. Its protein product is CSASLGDTQYF.

The chain links TRBV5-1 to TRBJ2-7; 9 nucleotides match TRBD1. The CDR3 runs to 16 residues. The junction had 11 bases not matched to a gene; V was cut back by 4 bases and J by 3 bases. Germline V gene sequence: CDR1 SGHRS, CDR2 YFSETQ. CDR3 DNA: TGCGCCAGCAGCGTAAACTTAGGGACAGGGATCTACGAGCAGTACTTC. This gives the protein CASSVNLGTGIYEQYF.

This sequence joins TRBV12-5 and TRBJ1-1; the D gene is possibly TRBD1 (6 bases). The CDR3 extends over 12 amino acids. Trimming removed 2 bases at V and 9 bases at J, with 10 bases between. CDR1 is LGHNT and CDR2 is FRNRAP in the germline V gene. Written as DNA, the CDR3 is TGTGCTAGTGGTTTGAGGACAGATCAAGCTTTCTTT. As protein: CASGLRTDQAFF.

This clone has only one observation. The chain uses TRBV28 and TRBJ2-1; the D gene is possibly TRBD2 (7 bases). Trimming removed 5 bases at V and 5 bases at J, with 25 bases between. CDR3 length equals 18 residues. CDR1 and CDR2 (germline): MDHEN, SYDVKM. The CDR3 bases are TGTGCCAGCAGTGGCCCCAGGGGAACGAGCGGGAATCACAATGAGCAGTTCTTC. It yields the protein CASSGPRGTSGNHNEQFF.

The CDR3 spells CASSLIGQAETQYF. Here the CDR3 DNA reads TGTGCCAGCAGTTTAATCGGACAGGCAGAGACCCAGTACTTC. The chain joins TRBV28 to TRBJ2-5, with 7 bases lining up with TRBD1. There are 14 residues in the CDR3. The germline CDR1 and CDR2 sequences are MDHEN and SYDVKM. V lost 2 bases to trimming and J lost 4 bases; unmatched junction nucleotides: 4.

V and J are TRBV9 and TRBJ2-1; 7 positions match TRBD2. V was clipped by 4 bases and J by 2 bases; unmatched bases: 6. Per germline, CDR1 SGDLS and CDR2 YYNGEE. The CDR3 consists of 15 residues. The CDR3 DNA reads TGTGCCAGCAGCTTAAGCGGGGCCCCCTACAATGAGCAGTTCTTC. Amino acid sequence: CASSLSGAPYNEQFF.

Judged by abundance, this clone is large. This chain connects TRBV5-4 to TRBJ2-6; D may be TRBD1 (5 bases). Germline assignment: CDR1 SGHNT and CDR2 YYREEE (reference sequence). This CDR3 contains 18 residues. Trimming stripped 4 bases from V and 0 bases from J, with 17 bases between. In DNA form, the CDR3 reads TGTGCCAGCAGCGAGATCCAGGGATCCGCCTCTGGGGCCAACGTCCTGACTTTC. Its translation: CASSEIQGSASGANVLTF.

To note about this clone: Compared with germline, one end of the junction differs, possibly owing to a read error. This rearrangement joins TRBV5-5 to TRBJ1-1; D not resolved. This CDR3 spans 11 amino acids. Germline-derived CDR1 and CDR2 are SGHKS and YYEKEE (reference sequence). CDR3 DNA: TGTGCCAGCAGCTTGAAGACTGAAGCTTTCTTT. Translated: CASSLKTEAFF.

The V and J genes are TRBV4-3 and TRBJ1-1; D ambiguous. Germline CDR1 reads LGHNA; CDR2 reads YSLEER. V was cut by 3 bases and J by 1 base, with 12 bases left in between. The CDR3 extends over 15 amino acids. The CDR3 DNA is TGCGCCAGCAGCCATGGAATGCAGGAGAACACTGAAGCTTTCTTT. Translated: CASSHGMQENTEAFF.